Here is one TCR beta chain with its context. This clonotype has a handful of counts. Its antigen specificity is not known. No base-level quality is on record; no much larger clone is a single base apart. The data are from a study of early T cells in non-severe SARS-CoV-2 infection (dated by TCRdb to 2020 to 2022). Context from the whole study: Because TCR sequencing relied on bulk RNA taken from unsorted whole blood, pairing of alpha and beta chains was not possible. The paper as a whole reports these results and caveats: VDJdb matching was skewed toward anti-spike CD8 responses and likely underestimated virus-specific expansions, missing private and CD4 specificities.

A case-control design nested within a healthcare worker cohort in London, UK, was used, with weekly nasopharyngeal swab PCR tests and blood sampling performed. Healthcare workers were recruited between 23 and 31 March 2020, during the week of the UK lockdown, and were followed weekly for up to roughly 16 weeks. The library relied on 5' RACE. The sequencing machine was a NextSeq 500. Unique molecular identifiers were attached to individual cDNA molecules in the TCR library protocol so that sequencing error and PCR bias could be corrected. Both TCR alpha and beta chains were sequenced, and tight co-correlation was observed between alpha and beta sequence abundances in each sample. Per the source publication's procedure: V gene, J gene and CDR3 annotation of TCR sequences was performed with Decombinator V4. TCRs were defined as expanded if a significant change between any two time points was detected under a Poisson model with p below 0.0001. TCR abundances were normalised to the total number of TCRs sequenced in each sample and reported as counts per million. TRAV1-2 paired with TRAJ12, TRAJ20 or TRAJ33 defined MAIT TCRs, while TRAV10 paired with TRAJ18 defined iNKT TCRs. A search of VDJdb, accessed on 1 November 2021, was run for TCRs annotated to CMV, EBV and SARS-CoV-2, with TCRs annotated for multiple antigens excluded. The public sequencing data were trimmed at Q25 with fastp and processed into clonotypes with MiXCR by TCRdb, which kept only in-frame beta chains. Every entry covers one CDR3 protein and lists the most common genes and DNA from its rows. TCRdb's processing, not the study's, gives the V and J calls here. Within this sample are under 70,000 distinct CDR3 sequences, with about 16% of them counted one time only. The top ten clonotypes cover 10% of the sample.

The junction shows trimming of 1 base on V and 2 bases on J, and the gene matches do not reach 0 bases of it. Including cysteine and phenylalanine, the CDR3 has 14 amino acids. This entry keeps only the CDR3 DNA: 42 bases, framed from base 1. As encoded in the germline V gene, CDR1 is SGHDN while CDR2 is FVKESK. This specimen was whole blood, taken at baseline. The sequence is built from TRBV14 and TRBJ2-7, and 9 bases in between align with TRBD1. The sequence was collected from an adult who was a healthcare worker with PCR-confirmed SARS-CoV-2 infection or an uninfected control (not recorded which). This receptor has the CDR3 CASSQGTGAYEQYF. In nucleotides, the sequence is TGTGCCAGCAGCCAAGGGACAGGGGCCTACGAGCAGTACTTC.